The clone carrying this TCR beta chain was picked up many times. The V gene end was trimmed by 4 bases and the J gene end by 8 bases; junction bases not matched to a gene: 7. Looked up from germline, CDR1 is MDHEN and CDR2 is SYDVKM. The CDR3 runs 15 residues. TCR alpha and beta CDR3 regions were amplified from RNA using iRepertoire nested multiplex PCR. TCRdb redid the calling of the multiplex PCR reads with MiXCR, one entry per CDR3 protein. The sample holds about 180,000 distinct CDR3 sequences; under 55% are singletons and the top ten take 5% to 5.5%. These data are taken from a study of glioma-infiltrating T cells.

Sequencing was done on a sample of glioma tissue, nonneoplastic brain tissue, or PBMCs (not recorded which). V is TRBV28 and J is TRBJ1-4; 10 bases fit TRBD1. The clonotype comes from a human donor with low-grade glioma or glioblastoma, undergoing nonglioma brain surgery, or in good health (not recorded which). CDR3 residues: CASSSDRGLWEKLFF. Here the CDR3 DNA reads TGTGCCAGCAGTTCTGACAGGGGGCTGTGGGAAAAACTGTTTTTT.